One and the same sample provided the 23 T cell receptor beta chains below, sequenced in a study of T cells in Graves' hyperthyroidism and ophthalmopathy. Regions amplified from RNA transcripts were the TCR beta CDR3 regions. Initially, a first-round RT-PCR of the TCR CDR3 employed the HTBI primer set. One entry per CDR3 protein results from TCRdb running MiXCR on the multiplex PCR reads. The sample lists fewer than 500,000 distinct CDR3 sequences; about 15% were seen once. Sequenced material: blood. The source of these receptors is a man aged 18 to 29 with Graves' ophthalmopathy.

This clonotype has a count of ten or more. V gene TRBV5-1 combines with J gene TRBJ2-1; 9 nucleotides line up with TRBD1. Germline trimming cut 4 bases from V and 6 bases from J; bases unmatched to any gene: 11. This CDR3 is 16 amino acids long. Germline assignment: CDR1 SGHRS and CDR2 YFSETQ. The CDR3 loop is CASSRQGQGQLNEQFF. CDR3 coding DNA: TGCGCCAGCAGCCGACAGGGACAGGGACAACTCAATGAGCAGTTCTTC.

This clonotype was found many times. This chain connects TRBV5-1 to TRBJ2-1; weak D call: TRBD1 (7 bases). The CDR3 is made up of 14 amino acids. Trimming removed 7 bases from V and 7 bases from J, with 18 bases in between. Germline loops: CDR1 SGHRS, CDR2 YFSETQ. CDR3 sequence: CASDLGQAGNEQFF. The CDR3 nucleotides read TGCGCCAGCGATCTTGGACAGGCGGGGAATGAGCAGTTCTTC.

This chain uses TRBV6-1 with TRBJ2-5; 9 bases line up with TRBD1. V lost 7 bases to trimming and J lost 5 bases; unmatched junction nucleotides: 11. The CDR3 length is 15 residues. Looked up from germline, CDR1 is MNHNS and CDR2 is SASEGT. The CDR3 here is CASTPGQGGGETQYF. The CDR3 bases are TGTGCCAGCACCCCGGGACAGGGTGGGGGGGAGACCCAGTACTTC.

The V and J genes are TRBV12-3 or TRBV12-4 and TRBJ2-1; D unresolved. This CDR3 has 17 residues. The ends were cut back, 4 bases at V and 0 bases at J, with 16 bases in the middle. The CDR3 sequence is CASSSPVGGSSYNEQFF. CDR3 nucleotides: TGTGCCAGCAGTTCCCCGGTAGGCGGCAGCTCCTACAATGAGCAGTTCTTC.

This clonotype was picked up many times. The genes are TRBV20-1 and TRBJ2-7; D ambiguous. The CDR3 consists of 15 residues. Trimming pared 3 bases from V and 0 bases from J, leaving 15 bases between. CDR1 DFQATT and CDR2 SNEGSKA come from the germline V gene (reference sequence). DNA for the CDR3: TGCAGTGCTAGTAATACCGCAAGGAGCTCCTACGAGCAGTACTTC. This translates into CSASNTARSSYEQYF.

V usage is TRBV19 and J usage is TRBJ2-5; 11 nucleotides line up with TRBD1. CDR1 is LNHDA, CDR2 SQIVND, per germline (reference sequence). The CDR3 consists of 15 residues. The J segment lost 5 bases and the V segment lost 4 bases, leaving 6 bases of the junction unmatched. The CDR3, as DNA: TGTGCCAGTAGTACCTGGACAGGGGGCCGCGAGACCCAGTACTTC. Amino acid sequence: CASSTWTGGRETQYF.

This clonotype was seen ten or more times. This chain links TRBV18 with TRBJ2-1, with 9 bases identical to TRBD2. Germline V lookup: CDR1 KGHSH, CDR2 LQKENI. The CDR3 totals 15 residues. Losses at the gene ends were 5 bases for V and 2 bases for J; bases not matched to a gene: 4. The CDR3, as DNA: TGTGCCAGCTCAGCTAGCGGGACCCCCTACAATGAGCAGTTCTTC. Translated, it gives CASSASGTPYNEQFF.

The chain employs TRBV20-1 and TRBJ2-5; 9 bases line up with TRBD2. The germline V gene encodes CDR1 DFQATT and CDR2 SNEGSKA (reference sequence). This CDR3 has 14 amino acids. CDR3 protein: CRAGASGNEETQYF. The CDR3 nucleotides are TGCAGAGCGGGGGCTAGCGGGAATGAAGAGACCCAGTACTTC.

The V and J genes are TRBV6-1 and TRBJ1-3; D may be TRBD1 (6 bases). The germline V gene encodes CDR1 MNHNS and CDR2 SASEGT. V gave up 6 bases and J gave up 0 bases, with 15 bases separating them. The CDR3 runs to 16 residues. CDR3 sequence (DNA): TGTGCCAGCAGCCGGGGACAAAGAAGCTCTGGAAACACCATATATTTT. Protein: CASSRGQRSSGNTIYF.

The rearrangement links TRBV6-2 or TRBV6-3 to TRBJ2-7; D unresolved. Looked up from germline, CDR1 is MNHEY and CDR2 is SVGEGT. CDR3 length: 13 residues. The V and J ends lost 3 bases and 1 base respectively, with 7 bases between them. The CDR3 sequence: CASSYPRSYEQYF. CDR3 bases: TGTGCCAGCAGTTATCCGAGGTCCTACGAGCAGTACTTC.

This clonotype showed up many times. In nucleotides, the CDR3 is TGTGCCAGCGCGAAACTAGCCCAGGAGGATACGCAGTATTTT. It yields the protein CASAKLAQEDTQYF. The genes are TRBV6-2 or TRBV6-3 and TRBJ2-3; D may be TRBD2 (6 bases). Germline V gene sequence: CDR1 MNHEY, CDR2 SVGEGT. The CDR3 is made up of 14 amino acids. V lost 8 bases and J lost 6, with 18 bases in between.

There are many counts of this clonotype. The chain joins TRBV11-3 to TRBJ2-1; D unresolved. CDR1 is SGHNT and CDR2 is YENEEA in the germline V gene. The CDR3 has 15 residues. Trimming left V 1 base short and J 3 bases short, with 10 bases between. DNA of the CDR3: TGTGCCAGCAGCTTAGGAGGTGGCTTCTACAATGAGCAGTTCTTC. It specifies CASSLGGGFYNEQFF.

Remarks on this clonotype: This may come from a read error, since a much larger clone is one base off. The chain couples TRBV6-9 to TRBJ2-1; D not certain. In germline, CDR1 is MNHGY, CDR2 SVAAGI. This CDR3 is 11 amino acids long. The germline V and J ends were trimmed by 3 bases and 12 bases, with 9 bases remaining between them. The CDR3 spells CASSYPRGQFF. The CDR3 coding sequence is TGTGCCAGCAGTTACCCCCGTGGGCAGTTCTTC.

This clonotype was picked up a small number of times. This rearrangement joins TRBV10-3 to TRBJ2-3; 8 positions match TRBD2. Losses at the gene ends were 7 bases for V and 2 bases for J; bases not matched to a gene: 8. Germline V gene data show CDR1 as ENHRY and CDR2 as SYGVKD. The CDR3 has 15 amino acids. In nucleotides, the CDR3 is TGTGCCATCAATGAAAGAGCGGGAGACACAGATACGCAGTATTTT. Protein: CAINERAGDTDTQYF.

This clonotype occurred many times. The chain recombines TRBV30 with TRBJ1-4; D remains ambiguous. V was trimmed by 1 base and J by 8 bases, leaving 2 bases between them. Germline loops: CDR1 GTSNPN, CDR2 SVGIG (reference sequence). The CDR3 length is 10 residues. The CDR3 DNA is TGTGCCTGGAGTGGGGAAAAACTGTTTTTT. This gives the protein CAWSGEKLFF.

This clonotype has ten or more counts. The chain links TRBV2 to TRBJ1-1; no clear D gene. The V and J ends lost 11 bases and 2 bases respectively, with 15 bases between them. Germline-derived CDR1 and CDR2 are SNHLY and FYNNEI. The CDR3 covers 13 residues. In DNA, the CDR3 is TGTGCCTCCGGGAGGCAGAGAAACACTGAAGCTTTCTTT. Its translation: CASGRQRNTEAFF.

This clonotype showed up many times. This rearrangement joins TRBV6-1 to TRBJ2-1, with 14 nucleotides matching TRBD2. J gave up 4 bases and V 3 bases, and 2 bases lay outside the gene matches. This CDR3 is 16 amino acids long. Germline loops: CDR1 MNHNS, CDR2 SASEGT. The CDR3 spells CASSDGTSGRYNEQFF. In nucleotides, the CDR3 is TGTGCCAGCAGTGACGGGACTAGCGGGAGATACAATGAGCAGTTCTTC.

This clonotype was picked up a small number of times. The chain joins TRBV19 to TRBJ2-3; 7 bases are shared with TRBD1. The V and J ends lost 9 bases and 5 bases, in that order; junction bases with no gene match: 14. Germline CDR1 reads LNHDA; CDR2 reads SQIVND (reference sequence). The CDR3 runs to 15 residues. The CDR3, as DNA: TGTGCCAGCGCCCACCCACAGGGGTTGATAGATACGCAGTATTTT. This translates into CASAHPQGLIDTQYF.

This clonotype has a count of ten or more. The chain uses TRBV10-3 and TRBJ2-1; the D call may be TRBD1 or TRBD2 (5 bases each). Deletions cut 4 bases from V and 2 bases from J, with 6 bases between. The CDR3 runs to 13 residues. The germline V gene encodes CDR1 ENHRY and CDR2 SYGVKD. The CDR3 sequence: CAISGGTYNEQFF. Here the CDR3 DNA reads TGTGCCATCAGTGGGGGGACCTACAATGAGCAGTTCTTC.

This chain joins TRBV7-9 and TRBJ2-3; 9 bases map to TRBD2. The length of the CDR3 is 15 residues. Trimming removed 3 bases from V and 2 bases from J; junction bases left unmatched: 3. The germline V gene has CDR1 SEHNR and CDR2 FQNEAQ (reference sequence). This CDR3 is CASSFGGGVTDTQYF. CDR3 sequence (DNA): TGTGCCAGCAGCTTCGGCGGGGGGGTCACAGATACGCAGTATTTT.

This chain connects TRBV18 to TRBJ2-5; TRBD1 agrees at 7 bases. The CDR3 is 14 amino acids. Germline V gene sequence: CDR1 KGHSH, CDR2 LQKENI. Trimming at V came to 3 bases and at J to 4 bases, leaving 5 bases not matched to a gene. CDR3 sequence: CASSPTGNRETQYF. DNA of the CDR3: TGTGCCAGCTCACCGACAGGGAATCGAGAGACCCAGTACTTC.

Details on this clonotype: This may be a read error, as it is one base from a much larger clone. The chain is built from TRBV5-5 and TRBJ2-5; 7 nucleotides match TRBD2. The J call may not be correct, given that the DNA end is closer to TRBJ2-1. The CDR3 sequence is 16 residues long. Per the germline V gene, CDR1 is SGHKS and CDR2 is YYEKEE (reference sequence). This chain's CDR3 is CASSLAPASGQETQFF. The CDR3 DNA sequence: TGTGCCAGCAGCTTGGCCCCAGCTAGCGGCCAAGAGACCCAGTTCTTC.

In its sample, this clonotype was seen many times. The chain has TRBV30 and TRBJ1-1; D gene ambiguous. Germline-derived CDR1 and CDR2 are GTSNPN and SVGIG (reference sequence). The CDR3 is made up of 15 amino acids. Trimming left V 0 bases short and J 4 bases short, with 15 bases between. As DNA, the CDR3 is TGTGCCTGGAGTGTACCTTCAGATCTAACCACTGAAGCTTTCTTT. As protein: CAWSVPSDLTTEAFF.